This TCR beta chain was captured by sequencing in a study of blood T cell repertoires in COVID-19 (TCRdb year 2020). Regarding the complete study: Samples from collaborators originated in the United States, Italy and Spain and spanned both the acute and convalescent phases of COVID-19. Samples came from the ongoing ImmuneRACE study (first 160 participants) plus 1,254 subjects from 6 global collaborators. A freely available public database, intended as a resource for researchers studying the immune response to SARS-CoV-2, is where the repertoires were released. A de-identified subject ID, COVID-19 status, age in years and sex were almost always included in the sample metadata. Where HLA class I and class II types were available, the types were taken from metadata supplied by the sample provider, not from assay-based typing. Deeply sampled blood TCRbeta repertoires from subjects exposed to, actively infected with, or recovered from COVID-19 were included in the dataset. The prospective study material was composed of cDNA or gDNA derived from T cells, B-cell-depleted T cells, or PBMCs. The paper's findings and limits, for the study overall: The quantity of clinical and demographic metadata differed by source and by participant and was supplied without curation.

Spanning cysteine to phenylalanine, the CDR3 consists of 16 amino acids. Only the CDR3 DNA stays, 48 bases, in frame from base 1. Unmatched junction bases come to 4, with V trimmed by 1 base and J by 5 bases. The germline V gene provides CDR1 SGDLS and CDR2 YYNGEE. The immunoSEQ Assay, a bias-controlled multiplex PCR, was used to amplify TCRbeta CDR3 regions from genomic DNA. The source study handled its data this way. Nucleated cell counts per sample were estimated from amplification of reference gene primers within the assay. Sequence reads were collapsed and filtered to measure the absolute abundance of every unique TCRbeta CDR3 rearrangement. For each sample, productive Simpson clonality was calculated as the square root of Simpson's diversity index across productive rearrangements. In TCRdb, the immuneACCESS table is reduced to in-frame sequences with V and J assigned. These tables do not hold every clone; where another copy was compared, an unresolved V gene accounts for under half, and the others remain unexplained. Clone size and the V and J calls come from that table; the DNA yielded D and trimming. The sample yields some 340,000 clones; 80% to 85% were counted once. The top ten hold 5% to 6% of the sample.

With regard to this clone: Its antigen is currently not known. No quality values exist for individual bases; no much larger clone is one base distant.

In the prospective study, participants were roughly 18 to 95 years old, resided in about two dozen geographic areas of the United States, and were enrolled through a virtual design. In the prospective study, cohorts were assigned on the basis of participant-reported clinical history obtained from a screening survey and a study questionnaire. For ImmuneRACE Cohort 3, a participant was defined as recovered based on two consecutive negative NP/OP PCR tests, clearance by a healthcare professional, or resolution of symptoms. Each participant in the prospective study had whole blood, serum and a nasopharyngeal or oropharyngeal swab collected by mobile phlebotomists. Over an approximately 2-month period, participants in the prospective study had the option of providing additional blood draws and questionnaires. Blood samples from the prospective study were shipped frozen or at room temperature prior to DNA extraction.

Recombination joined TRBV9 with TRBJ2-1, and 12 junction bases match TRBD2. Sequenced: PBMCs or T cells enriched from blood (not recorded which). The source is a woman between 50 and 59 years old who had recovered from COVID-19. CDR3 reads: CASSVIPSGGDNEQFF. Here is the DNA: TGTGCCAGCAGCGTAATCCCTAGCGGGGGGGACAATGAGCAGTTCTTC. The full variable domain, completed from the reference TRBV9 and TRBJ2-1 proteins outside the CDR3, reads DSGVTQTPKHLITATGQRVTLRCSPRSGDLSVYWYQQSLDQGLQFLIQYYNGEERAKGNILERFSAQQFPDLHSELNLSSLELGDSALYFCASSVIPSGGDNEQFFGPGTRLTVL.